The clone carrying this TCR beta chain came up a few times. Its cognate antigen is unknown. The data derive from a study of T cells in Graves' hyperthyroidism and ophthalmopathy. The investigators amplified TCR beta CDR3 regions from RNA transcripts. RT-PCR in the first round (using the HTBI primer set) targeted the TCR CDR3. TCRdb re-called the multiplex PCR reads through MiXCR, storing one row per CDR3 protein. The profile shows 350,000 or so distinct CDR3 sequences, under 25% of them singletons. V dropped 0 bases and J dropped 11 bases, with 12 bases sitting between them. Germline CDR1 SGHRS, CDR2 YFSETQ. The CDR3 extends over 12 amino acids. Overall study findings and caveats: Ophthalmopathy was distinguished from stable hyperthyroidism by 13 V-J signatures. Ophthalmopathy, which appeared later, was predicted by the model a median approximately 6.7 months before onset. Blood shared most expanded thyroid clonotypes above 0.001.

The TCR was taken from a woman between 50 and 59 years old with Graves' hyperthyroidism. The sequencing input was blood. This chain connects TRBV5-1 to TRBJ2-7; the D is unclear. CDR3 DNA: TGCGCCAGCAGCTTGGATCTCGGCTTGGAGTACTTC. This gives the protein CASSLDLGLEYF.